The T cell receptor beta chain under discussion was sequenced for a study of CD8+CD57+ T cells in acquired aplastic anemia. On the study more broadly: Healthy donor CD4+ samples were sequenced to a depth that averaged around 9.8 million reads.

The count of this clonotype is one. As yet, its antigen is unknown. The junction had 2 bases not matched to a gene; V was cut back by 1 base and J by 7 bases. The CDR3 has 14 residues. General study points: Under 35 was the count of CD8+ CDR3 sequences that patients shared with controls.

Researchers used genomic DNA as the template to profile TCR beta VDJ and CDR3. TCRdb re-called the reads with MiXCR, one entry per CDR3 protein. The table has hundreds of thousands of distinct CDR3 sequences, roughly 64% seen once. What was sequenced was sorted CD4+, CD8+, or CD8+CD57+ T cells (not recorded which) from PBMCs. The TCR comes from a human donor in good health, serving as a control. This sequence joins TRBV12-3 or TRBV12-4 and TRBJ1-4; 8 nucleotides match TRBD1. CDR3 in amino acids: CASSLEGQGEKLFF. CDR3 bases: TGTGCCAGCAGTTTAGAAGGACAGGGTGAAAAACTGTTTTTT.